The rows below give T cell receptor beta chains drawn from one sample of a study of T-cell memory formation after mild COVID-19. TCRdb re-analysed the 5' RACE reads in MiXCR, keeping a single row per CDR3 protein. The table records 340,000 or so distinct CDR3 sequences, 13% of them present only once. The sample comprised PBMCs or a T cell subset sorted from them (not recorded which). These receptors all come from a man aged 18 to 35 who had mild COVID-19 (a few samples of this study predate the infection). Cell type and time point are not known. Each CDR3 is given with its conserved first and last residue. D genes are given only for firm matches. Rows may omit the clone size; those that give it use once, few, many or a size class.

clone size,D gene,V gene,J gene,CDR3 DNA,CDR3 protein
NA,TRBD1,TRBV5-1,TRBJ1-3,TGCGCCAGCAGCTCCGGGGCACCTCGACAGGGCAACACCATATATTTT,CASSSGAPRQGNTIYF
many,NA,TRBV29-1,TRBJ2-5,TGCAGCGTTGGGGAAATTGGGGAGACCCAGTACTTC,CSVGEIGETQYF
NA,NA,TRBV20-1,TRBJ1-1,TGCAGTGCTAGAGTAGGGGGGGGAAACACTGAAGCTTTCTTT,CSARVGGGNTEAFF
few,TRBD2,TRBV27,TRBJ2-1,TGTGCCAGCAGTCTTATAGCGGGGGGGCCCAGTGAGCAGTTCTTC,CASSLIAGGPSEQFF
NA,NA,TRBV6-5,TRBJ1-4,TGTGCCAGCAGCTCAAACTGGGGTGAAAAACTGTTTTTT,CASSSNWGEKLFF
few,NA,TRBV19,TRBJ2-1,TGTGCCACGGGGGCGTACAATGAGCAGTTCTTC,CATGAYNEQFF
few,TRBD1,TRBV11-2,TRBJ2-5,TGTGCCACCCAAAGGGGGCAGAGGGAGACCCAGTACTTC,CATQRGQRETQYF
NA,NA,TRBV12-3/TRBV12-4,TRBJ1-4,TGTGCCAGCAGTTTAAACTGGGTTGATGAAAAACTGTTTTTT,CASSLNWVDEKLFF
few,NA,TRBV5-6,TRBJ1-1,TGTGCCAGCAGCCTCCCGGGGTCGCTGAACACTGAAGCTTTCTTT,CASSLPGSLNTEAFF
NA,NA,TRBV10-3,TRBJ2-3,TGTGCCATCAGCGGAATCGACAGTCCAGGGGGCACAGATACGCAGTATTTT,CAISGIDSPGGTDTQYF
many,NA,TRBV12-3/TRBV12-4,TRBJ2-5,TGTGCCAGCAGTAATTCGGTTTTGGAGACCCAGTACTTC,CASSNSVLETQYF
many,NA,TRBV7-6,TRBJ1-1,TGTGCCAGCAGCTTAGGGGTAACAGGGTTGAACACTGAAGCTTTCTTT,CASSLGVTGLNTEAFF
NA,NA,TRBV12-3/TRBV12-4,TRBJ1-2,TGTGCCAGCAGTATTCAGGGGCCTGGGTCTAACTATGGCTACACCTTC,CASSIQGPGSNYGYTF
few,NA,TRBV20-1,TRBJ1-1,TGCAGTGCTAGAGATCGGGGGGCTGGCACTGAAGCTTTCTTT,CSARDRGAGTEAFF
few,NA,TRBV29-1,TRBJ1-5,TGCAGCTCTGGGGGTTATCAGCCCCAGCATTTT,CSSGGYQPQHF
NA,NA,TRBV5-1,TRBJ2-6,TGCGCCAGCAGCGCCTTTACAGGGCCTGGGGCCAACGTCCTGACTTTC,CASSAFTGPGANVLTF
few,NA,TRBV5-1,TRBJ2-5,TGCGCCAGCAGCTTGCGGTCAGGGAGTAAAGAGACCCAGTACTTC,CASSLRSGSKETQYF
few,NA,TRBV6-2/TRBV6-3,TRBJ2-2,TGTGCCAGCAGTCTGGGGCCACCGGTTGGGGAGCTGTTTTTT,CASSLGPPVGELFF
NA,NA,TRBV29-1,TRBJ2-1,TGCAGCGTTGAAGTAAAGGGAAATGAGCAGTTCTTC,CSVEVKGNEQFF
NA,TRBD1,TRBV7-9,TRBJ1-5,TGTGCCAGCCAGGAGGGACAGTCCAATCAGCCCCAGCATTTT,CASQEGQSNQPQHF
few,TRBD2,TRBV6-5,TRBJ2-1,TGTGCCAGCAGTTACACGGCTAGCGGGGGGAATGAGCAGTTCTTC,CASSYTASGGNEQFF
few,TRBD2,TRBV7-2,TRBJ2-1,TGTGCCTCCCGACGGACTAGCGGGAACCTGGATGAGCAGTTCTTC,CASRRTSGNLDEQFF
NA,NA,TRBV6-2/TRBV6-3,TRBJ2-1,TGTGCCAGCACCGGACTCCCGACGTACTCCTACAATGAGCAGTTCTTC,CASTGLPTYSYNEQFF
NA,NA,TRBV19,TRBJ1-1,TGTGCCAGCTTTAAGGGCCCTGAAGCTTTCTTT,CASFKGPEAFF
many,TRBD1,TRBV4-3,TRBJ2-5,TGCGCCAGCAGCCGAACAGGGGGCATGGGGGAGACCCAGTACTTC,CASSRTGGMGETQYF
NA,NA,TRBV6-1,TRBJ1-2,TGTGCCAGCAGTGAAGGCAGCCCCTATGGCTACACCTTC,CASSEGSPYGYTF
many,NA,TRBV7-3,TRBJ2-3,TGTGCCAGCAGCCCGGGACTTCCCGGGAATACGCAGTATTTT,CASSPGLPGNTQYF
few,TRBD2,TRBV27,TRBJ2-7,TGTGCCAGCAGTTCGGCTAGCGGGACCTACGAGCAGTACTTC,CASSSASGTYEQYF
few,NA,TRBV12-3/TRBV12-4,TRBJ1-3,TGTGCCAGCGGCGGGAATATCGGAAACACCATATATTTT,CASGGNIGNTIYF
NA,NA,TRBV12-3/TRBV12-4,TRBJ1-6,TGTGCCAGCAGTTTAGCGGTCAGCTATAATTCACCCCTCCACTTT,CASSLAVSYNSPLHF
NA,TRBD1,TRBV5-1,TRBJ2-3,TGCGCCAGCAGCTCGGGGGGACAGGGGACAGATACGCAGTATTTT,CASSSGGQGTDTQYF
NA,NA,TRBV6-6,TRBJ2-3,TGTGCCAGCAGTTCAGGTCTCGGCGCAGATACGCAGTATTTT,CASSSGLGADTQYF
NA,NA,TRBV29-1,TRBJ2-1,TGCAGCGTTGGACAAATATGGCGGGGCCTAACCTCCTACAATGAGCAGTTCTTC,CSVGQIWRGLTSYNEQFF
few,NA,TRBV20-1,TRBJ1-4,TGCAGTGCTAGAGCACCGGCCGAAAAACTGTTTTTT,CSARAPAEKLFF
NA,NA,TRBV12-3/TRBV12-4,TRBJ2-5,TGTGCCAGCAGCGGAGCAGTTCAAGAGACCCAGTACTTC,CASSGAVQETQYF
NA,TRBD2,TRBV4-2,TRBJ2-2,TGTGCCAGCAGCCGCCGGACTAGCGGGGGGGCGAACACCGGGGAGCTGTTTTTT,CASSRRTSGGANTGELFF